Each of the 23 T cell receptor beta chains below was sequenced from the same sample in a study of T cell changes during pregnancy in multiple sclerosis. This table comes from immunoSEQ multiplex PCR, and its TCRdb copy is limited to in-frame clones, with some not included. The sample lists around 43,000 clones, around 93% occurring once. Here the sequenced sample was CD8+ T cells from peripheral blood mononuclear cells, taken after pregnancy. These receptors were collected from a female donor with multiple sclerosis, enrolled in a pregnancy study.

This chain links TRBV14 with TRBJ1-6, with D tentatively TRBD1 (5 bases). V lost 4 bases, J lost 9 bases, and 22 bases lay in between. The germline gives CDR1 SGHDN, CDR2 FVKESK. There are 17 residues in the CDR3. In nucleotides, the CDR3 is TGTGCCAGCAGCCTTACCCCGGTGGACACCCCCCCTTCACCCCTCCACTTT. Protein product: CASSLTPVDTPPSPLHF.

A single count supports this clone. The chain carries TRBV27 and TRBJ1-2, with no clear D. V was clipped by 7 bases and J by 2 bases, with 11 bases between them. The CDR3 is made up of 13 amino acids. Germline values: CDR1 MNHEY, CDR2 SMNVEV (reference sequence). In DNA form, the CDR3 reads TGTGCCAGCACCCCCACGGGGAACTATGGCTACACCTTC. Protein sequence: CASTPTGNYGYTF.

V usage is TRBV21-1 and J usage is TRBJ2-1; TRBD2, the table's D call, was not compared with the DNA. TRBV21-1 corresponds to a pseudogene. This CDR3 has 16 amino acids. This CDR3 reads CASSPMTCGGKAEQFF. The CDR3, as DNA: TGTGCCAGCAGCCCAATGACATGCGGGGGGAAGGCTGAGCAGTTCTTC.

The chain uses TRBV5-5 and TRBJ2-3; TRBD2 is a possible D gene (6 bases). CDR1 SGHKS and CDR2 YYEKEE come from the germline V gene (reference sequence). The CDR3 spans 16 residues. The V end lost 4 bases, the J end lost 2 bases, and 17 bases lay between the germline ends. For the CDR3, the DNA is TGTGCCAGCAGCGAGTGGACTACCCATCCCACAGATACGCAGTATTTT. This gives the protein CASSEWTTHPTDTQYF. Full variable domain (remainder filled in from reference TRBV5-5 and TRBJ2-3): DAGVTQSPTHLIKTRGQQVTLRCSPISGHKSVSWYQQVLGQGPQFIFQYYEKEERGRGNFPDRFSARQFPNYSSELNVNALLLGDSALYLCASSEWTTHPTDTQYFGPGTRLTVL.

This clone occurred a few times. This sequence joins TRBV6-5 and TRBJ1-5; 8 bases align to TRBD1. J lost 7 bases, V lost 6 bases, and 11 bases had no gene match. The CDR3 runs to 15 residues. The germline CDR1 and CDR2 sequences are MNHEY and SVGAGI. Here the CDR3 DNA reads TGTGCCAGCAGCCTTGGACAGGGAGGAAACCAGCCCCAGCATTTT. It encodes CASSLGQGGNQPQHF.

The chain recombines TRBV7-9 with TRBJ2-1; 10 bases match TRBD2. Germline V gene lookup returns CDR1 SEHNR and CDR2 FQNEAQ (reference sequence). The CDR3 is made up of 15 amino acids. With 5 bases clipped from V and 4 bases from J, the junction kept 5 bases outside the gene matches. In DNA, the CDR3 is TGTGCCAGCAGCCCAGCGGGAGGGCGGTACAATGAGCAGTTCTTC. It codes for CASSPAGGRYNEQFF.

The V call is TRBV28, the J call TRBJ1-2, with 9 positions matching TRBD1. V lost 4 bases, J lost 7 bases, and 10 bases stayed unmatched. The germline gives CDR1 MDHEN, CDR2 SYDVKM. This CDR3 comprises 15 residues. CDR3 region: CASSSPRDRAGGYTF. The CDR3 region has the DNA TGTGCCAGCAGTTCCCCCCGGGACAGGGCTGGTGGCTACACCTTC.

This chain links TRBV7-2 with TRBJ1-5; D not certain. Germline V gene lookup returns CDR1 SGHTA and CDR2 FQGNSA. V lost 1 base to trimming and J lost 3 bases, with 7 bases between them. The CDR3 runs to 14 residues. The CDR3 here is CASSLGRDNQPQHF. The CDR3 DNA follows: TGTGCCAGCAGCTTAGGTAGAGACAATCAGCCCCAGCATTTT. Full variable domain (remainder filled in from reference TRBV7-2 and TRBJ1-5): GAGVSQSPSNKVTEKGKDVELRCDPISGHTALYWYRQSLGQGLEFLIYFQGNSAPDKSGLPSDRFSAERTGGSVSTLTIQRTQQEDSAVYLCASSLGRDNQPQHFGDGTRLSIL.

The chain joins TRBV29-1 to TRBJ2-2; a weak D match, TRBD1 (5 bases). There are 13 residues in the CDR3. Trimming took off 4 bases at V and 3 bases at J, with 9 bases between the two ends. The germline gives CDR1 SQVTM, CDR2 ANQGSEA. The chain's CDR3 is CSVAGIDTGELFF. The CDR3 bases are TGCAGCGTTGCAGGGATCGACACCGGGGAGCTGTTTTTT.

The rearrangement uses TRBV7-8 and TRBJ1-1; possible D gene TRBD1, 6 bases. The V end was cut by 5 bases, the J end by 3 bases, with 13 bases between. The CDR3 has 14 amino acids. Germline assignment: CDR1 SGHVS and CDR2 FQNEAQ. The CDR3 loop is CASSLDSGDTEAFF. CDR3 sequence (DNA): TGTGCCAGCAGCCTTGATTCAGGGGACACTGAAGCTTTCTTT.

The V and J genes are TRBV6-5 and TRBJ2-1; TRBD2 matches 14 bases. The trim removed 4 bases at V and 9 bases at J, leaving 8 bases unmatched. The CDR3 totals 16 residues. Germline loops: CDR1 MNHEY, CDR2 SVGAGI. CDR3 residues: CASSFLTSGGALEQFF. The DNA of the CDR3 is TGTGCCAGCAGTTTCCTGACTAGCGGGGGGGCCCTTGAGCAGTTCTTC.

The chain couples TRBV4-1 to TRBJ2-2; 8 bases line up with TRBD1. This CDR3 has 16 amino acids. Looked up from germline, CDR1 is MGHRA and CDR2 is YSYEKL. Unmatched junction bases numbered 6, after V lost 4 bases and J lost 2 bases. As DNA, the CDR3 is TGCGCCAGCAGCCCTAGCCAGGGGGCCAACACCGGGGAGCTGTTTTTT. Translated: CASSPSQGANTGELFF.

On this clone: One end of the junction does not line up with germline, which may come from a read error. This chain links TRBV19 with TRBJ2-1; no reliable D call. There are 14 residues in the CDR3. Per the germline V gene, CDR1 is LNHDA and CDR2 is SQIVND (reference sequence). This CDR3 reads CASSIWSTYNEQFF. As DNA, the CDR3 is TGTGCCAGTAGTATTTGGTCTACCTATAATGAGCAGTTCTTC.

This clone has only one observation. The CDR3 nucleotides are TGTGCCAGCAGCCCCACAGGGCTGGGGAGGAACACTGAAGCTTTCTTT. Its translation is CASSPTGLGRNTEAFF. This chain connects TRBV5-5 to TRBJ1-1, with D perhaps matching TRBD1 (6 bases). CDR3 size: 16 residues. CDR1 is SGHKS, CDR2 YYEKEE, per germline (reference sequence). Trimming took off 4 bases at V and 1 base at J, with 17 bases between the two ends.

The chain uses TRBV2 and TRBJ2-3; D might be TRBD2 (6 bases). V dropped 6 bases and J dropped 2 bases, with 18 bases sitting between them. Looked up from germline, CDR1 is SNHLY and CDR2 is FYNNEI. The CDR3 has 16 amino acids. The CDR3 bases are TGTGCCAGCAGCCTGGAGGCGGGGATCCCCACAGATACGCAGTATTTT. Encoded protein: CASSLEAGIPTDTQYF.

This rearrangement joins TRBV11-2 to TRBJ2-5, with 7 bases identical to TRBD1. The CDR3 extends over 15 amino acids. Unmatched junction bases numbered 3, after V lost 1 base and J lost 1 base. The germline V gene encodes CDR1 SGHAT and CDR2 FQNNGV. CDR3 DNA sequence: TGTGCCAGCAGCTTAGGCAGGGGGTTCCAAGAGACCCAGTACTTC. Translation gives CASSLGRGFQETQYF.

This clone appeared a single time. This sequence joins TRBV4-3 and TRBJ1-4, with TRBD1 matching 9 bases. The CDR3 has 16 amino acids. The V gene end was trimmed by 0 bases and the J gene end by 8 bases; junction bases not matched to a gene: 7. Germline CDR1 is LGHNA and CDR2 is YSLEER. CDR3 region: CASSQDPGQGGEKLFF. DNA for the CDR3: TGCGCCAGCAGCCAAGATCCGGGACAGGGAGGCGAAAAACTGTTTTTT.

The V call is TRBV4-3, the J call TRBJ2-1; 14 bases align to TRBD2. Germline values: CDR1 LGHNA, CDR2 YSLEER. The CDR3 runs to 16 residues. The ends lost 1 base at V and 4 bases at J; junction bases unmatched: 0. CDR3 in amino acids: CASSQGTSGGYNEQFF. CDR3 bases: TGCGCCAGCAGCCAAGGGACTAGCGGGGGGTACAATGAGCAGTTCTTC.

This clone was seen a single time. This chain's CDR3 is CASSLYNEQFF. Here the CDR3 DNA reads TGTGCCAGCAGTCTCTACAATGAGCAGTTCTTC. The chain has TRBV27 and TRBJ2-1; D remains unclear. From germline, CDR1 is MNHEY and CDR2 SMNVEV (reference sequence). The CDR3 contains 11 residues. The ends were cut back, 5 bases at V and 3 bases at J, with 2 bases in the middle.

This rearrangement joins TRBV7-6 to TRBJ2-3; a possible D gene is TRBD1 (6 bases). The CDR3 length is 14 residues. Germline V CDR1 and CDR2: SGHVS, FNYEAQ. Trimming cost V 5 bases and J 1 base, with 10 bases left between them. The CDR3: CASSPKGGTDTQYF. The CDR3 DNA sequence: TGTGCCAGCAGCCCCAAGGGGGGCACAGATACGCAGTATTTT.

The chain carries TRBV7-2 and TRBJ2-7, with 11 positions matching TRBD2. The germline V gene encodes CDR1 SGHTA and CDR2 FQGNSA. The CDR3 runs to 15 residues. Trimming took 3 bases from V and 1 from J; bases not matched to a gene: 2. The CDR3 DNA sequence: TGTGCCAGCAGCTTTAGCGGGGGGGGTTCCTACGAGCAGTACTTC. Protein: CASSFSGGGSYEQYF.

Of note for this clone: The same CDR3 is also encoded by other DNA sequences in this sample. The CDR3 nucleotides read TGCGCCAGCAGCTTGGGAGGCGGGAACTACGAGCAGTACTTC. It specifies CASSLGGGNYEQYF. The chain links TRBV5-1 to TRBJ2-7; TRBD2 is a possible D gene (6 bases). Between the trimmed V and J ends, which lost 0 bases and 3 bases, there was a span of 10 bases. This CDR3 comprises 14 residues. Looked up from germline, CDR1 is SGHRS and CDR2 is YFSETQ.

In its sample, this clone was seen once. V is TRBV11-2 and J is TRBJ2-5; 7 nucleotides agree with TRBD2. The germline gives CDR1 SGHAT, CDR2 FQNNGV. J was trimmed by 2 bases and V by 8 bases; bases with no gene match: 2. The CDR3 is 12 residues long. The CDR3, as DNA: TGTGCCAGCGGGACTATACAAGAGACCCAGTACTTC. Amino acid sequence: CASGTIQETQYF.